These 6 T cell receptor beta chains came from one sample sequenced in a study of IL-17A CD8 T cells in psoriatic arthritis synovium. Psoriatic arthritis patients had synovial fluid drawn from joints that were actively inflamed. The method was immunoSEQ multiplex PCR; TCRdb's version includes in-frame clones alone and lacks a portion of them. The table has 2,100 or so clones, 72% seen once. Sequenced input: memory CD8+ T cells from synovial fluid. Subset reported: bulk memory CD8+ T cells (CD45RA-CD27+/- and CD45RA+CD27-). These receptors all stem from a human donor with psoriatic arthritis.

The chain is built from TRBV6-1 and TRBJ2-3; TRBD2 aligns across 11 bases. Unmatched junction bases numbered 3, after V lost 3 bases and J lost 1 base. The CDR3 sequence is 16 residues long. Germline assignment: CDR1 MNHNS and CDR2 SASEGT. CDR3 DNA: TGTGCCAGCAGTGACACTAGCGGGAGCGGCACAGATACGCAGTATTTT. As protein: CASSDTSGSGTDTQYF.

Only one count was recorded for this clone. This chain connects TRBV9 to TRBJ2-3; 8 bases align to TRBD2. The CDR3 has 16 residues. CDR1 and CDR2 from the germline V gene are SGDLS and YYNGEE. The V and J ends lost 4 bases and 4 bases, in that order; junction bases with no gene match: 11. This CDR3 is CASSPPGLVFSDTQYF. The CDR3 DNA sequence: TGTGCCAGCAGCCCCCCGGGACTAGTGTTTTCAGATACGCAGTATTTT.

The rearrangement links TRBV5-5 to TRBJ2-1; the D is unclear. Germline lookup yields CDR1 SGHKS and CDR2 YYEKEE (reference sequence). Trimming removed 4 bases at V and 4 bases at J, with 9 bases between. The length of the CDR3 is 13 residues. The CDR3 nucleotides read TGTGCCAGCAGCGCCCCCCCTTACAATGAGCAGTTCTTC. Its protein is CASSAPPYNEQFF.

This rearrangement joins TRBV6-1 to TRBJ2-7; D ambiguous. From germline, CDR1 is MNHNS and CDR2 SASEGT. V shed 3 bases and J shed 4 bases, with 13 bases lying between them. This CDR3 comprises 14 residues. The CDR3 DNA follows: TGTGCCAGCAGTGATGGGGATGATCTTTACGAGCAGTACGTC. It yields the protein CASSDGDDLYEQYV.

The chain joins TRBV7-2 to TRBJ1-2; possibly TRBD1 for D (6 bases). V lost 2 bases to trimming and J lost 2 bases, with 12 bases between them. Germline V gene sequence: CDR1 SGHTA, CDR2 FQGNSA. This CDR3 contains 15 residues. This CDR3 is CASSLWGGANYGYTF. The CDR3 DNA sequence: TGTGCCAGCAGCTTATGGGGGGGCGCCAACTATGGCTACACCTTC.

J is TRBJ2-3 and V is TRBV4-2; 9 bases align to TRBD2. In germline, CDR1 is LGHNA, CDR2 YNFKEQ. This CDR3 contains 16 residues. V trimming: 4 bases; J trimming: 1 base; junction bases outside the gene matches: 6. The CDR3 sequence: CASSPNIAGGTDTQYF. CDR3 in DNA: TGTGCCAGCAGCCCCAATATAGCGGGAGGCACAGATACGCAGTATTTT.